Below are 4 T cell receptor beta chains sequenced from a single sample in a study of spatial heterogeneity in lung cancer. Each CDR3 protein is one row after TCRdb ran MiXCR on the 5' RACE reads. The sample has 25,000 to 30,000 distinct CDR3 sequences, around 13% seen once. Stated time point: sample taken at primary tumor resection. From tumor, nontumor lung or frozen PBMC, whole RNA was taken unsorted for sequencing. Sequenced here: PBMCs, sampled at surgery. The source of these receptors is a female donor with early-stage non-small cell lung cancer.

This clonotype was picked up many times. This chain connects TRBV25-1 to TRBJ2-3; a possible D gene is TRBD2 (5 bases). The V gene's germline CDR1 is MGHDK and CDR2 SYGVNS. V was cut by 4 bases and J by 6 bases, with 8 bases left in between. The CDR3 is 12 amino acids. CDR3 nucleotides: TGTGCCAGCAGTGGGGAGCGGGATACGCAGTATTTT. It yields the protein CASSGERDTQYF.

This chain connects TRBV7-3 to TRBJ1-1; a possible D gene is TRBD1 (6 bases). CDR1 and CDR2 from the germline V gene are SGHTA and FQGTGA. This CDR3 contains 16 residues. V was cut by 1 base and J by 0 bases, with 12 bases left in between. This CDR3 is CASSLMRQGLNTEAFF. CDR3 in DNA: TGTGCCAGCAGCTTAATGAGGCAGGGGCTGAACACTGAAGCTTTCTTT.

This clonotype was seen repeatedly, ten times or more. This chain uses TRBV6-5 with TRBJ1-3, with 7 bases fitting TRBD1. Trimming took 6 bases from V and 0 from J; bases not matched to a gene: 8. The CDR3 has 16 amino acids. Germline CDR1 MNHEY, CDR2 SVGAGI. The CDR3 bases are TGTGCCAGCAGGAGGACAGGCCTAGACTCTGGAAACACCATATATTTT. Amino acids: CASRRTGLDSGNTIYF.

This clonotype was seen at least ten times. The chain uses TRBV4-2 and TRBJ1-5; D not resolved. Germline lookup yields CDR1 LGHNA and CDR2 YNFKEQ. With 1 base removed from V and 0 bases from J, the gap between germline ends came to 7 bases. This CDR3 has 15 amino acids. CDR3 nucleotide sequence: TGTGCCAGCAGCCAAGTCTTAAGTAGCAATCAGCCCCAGCATTTT. Translation gives CASSQVLSSNQPQHF.